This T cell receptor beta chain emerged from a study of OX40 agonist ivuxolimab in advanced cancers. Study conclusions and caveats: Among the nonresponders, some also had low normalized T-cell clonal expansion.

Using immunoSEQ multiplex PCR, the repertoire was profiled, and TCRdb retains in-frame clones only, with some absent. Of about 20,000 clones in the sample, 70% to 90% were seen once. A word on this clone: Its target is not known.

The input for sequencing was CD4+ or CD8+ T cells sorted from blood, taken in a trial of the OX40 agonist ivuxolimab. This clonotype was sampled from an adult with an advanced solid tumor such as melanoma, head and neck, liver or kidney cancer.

CDR3 DNA sequence: TGTGCCAGTAGCCATGGGGGGGGCCGAAATGAGCAGTTCTTC. This gives the protein CASSHGGGRNEQFF. This chain links TRBV19 with TRBJ2-1; TRBD2 might be the D (7 bases). The CDR3 extends over 14 amino acids. Germline V gene data show CDR1 as LNHDA and CDR2 as SQIVND (reference sequence). Trimming pared 6 bases from V and 7 bases from J, leaving 16 bases between.